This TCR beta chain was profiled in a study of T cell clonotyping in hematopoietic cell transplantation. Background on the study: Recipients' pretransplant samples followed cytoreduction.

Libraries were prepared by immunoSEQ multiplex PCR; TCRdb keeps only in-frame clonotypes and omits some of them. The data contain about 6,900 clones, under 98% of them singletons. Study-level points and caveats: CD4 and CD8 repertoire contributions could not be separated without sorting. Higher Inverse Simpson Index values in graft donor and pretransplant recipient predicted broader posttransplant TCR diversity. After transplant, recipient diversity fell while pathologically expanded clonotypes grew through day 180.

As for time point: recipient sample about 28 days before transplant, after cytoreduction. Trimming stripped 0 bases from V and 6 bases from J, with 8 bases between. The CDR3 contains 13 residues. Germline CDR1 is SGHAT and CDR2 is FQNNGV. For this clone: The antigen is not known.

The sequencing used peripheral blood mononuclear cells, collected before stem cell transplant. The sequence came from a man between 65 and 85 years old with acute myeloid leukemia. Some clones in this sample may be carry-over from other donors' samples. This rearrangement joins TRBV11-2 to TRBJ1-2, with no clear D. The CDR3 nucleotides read TGTGCCAGCAGCTTAGATCATGGGGATGGCTACACCTTC. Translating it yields CASSLDHGDGYTF. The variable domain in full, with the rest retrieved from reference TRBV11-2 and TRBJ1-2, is EAGVAQSPRYKIIEKRQSVAFWCNPISGHATLYWYQQILGQGPKLLIQFQNNGVVDDSQLPKDRFSAERLKGVDSTLKIQPAKLEDSAVYLCASSLDHGDGYTFGSGTRLTVV.